A selection of T cell receptor beta chains follows, all from one sample in a study of PD-1 blockade in classical Hodgkin lymphoma. Profiling relied on immunoSEQ multiplex PCR, and the TCRdb table lists in-frame clones only, not all of them. The table lists approximately 29,000 clones, about four fifths of them singletons. The sequencing used peripheral blood mononuclear cells (PBMCs), collected before the fourth cycle of nivolumab. The receptors were sampled from a human donor with classical Hodgkin lymphoma. Both conserved end residues are part of each CDR3. The order of the fields is D gene, J gene, V gene, clone size, CDR3 DNA, CDR3 protein. A D gene is named only where the DNA matches it firmly. The listing skips clone size in some rows; elsewhere it reads once, few, many or a size class.

TRBD1 | TRBJ1-1 | TRBV28 | - | TGTGCCATAAGACAGGGGGGTAGACCTGAAGCTTTCTTT | CAIRQGGRPEAFF
- | TRBJ2-7 | TRBV28 | - | TGTGCCAGCAATCGAGATTTCGGGTCCTACGAGCAGTACTTC | CASNRDFGSYEQYF
- | TRBJ1-5 | TRBV10-3 | - | TGTGCCATCAGTGAATCCTGGGACTATAGCAATCAGCCCCAGCATTTT | CAISESWDYSNQPQHF
- | TRBJ1-4 | TRBV9 | once | TGTGCCAGCAGCCCCCATGGACGGGAACGGCGGGAAAAACTGTTTTTT | CASSPHGRERREKLFF
TRBD2 | TRBJ2-3 | TRBV5-1 | once | TGCGCCAGCAGCCATAGCGGGAGGGCCACAGATACGCAGTATTTT | CASSHSGRATDTQYF
- | TRBJ1-1 | TRBV27 | - | TGTGCCAGCAGTGGGCAGGGGAGGACTGAAGCTTTCTTT | CASSGQGRTEAFF
- | TRBJ2-5 | TRBV6-4 | - | TGTGCCAGCTGGGAGACCCAGTACTTC | CASWETQYF
- | TRBJ1-2 | TRBV28 | - | TGTGCCAGCAGCCCGGGAGGCCGGCGTGACTACACCTTC | CASSPGGRRDYTF
TRBD2 | TRBJ2-1 | TRBV28 | - | TGTGCCAGCAGTCAGGGGACTAGCGGGAGGGGTGAGCAGTTCTTC | CASSQGTSGRGEQFF
TRBD2 | TRBJ2-6 | TRBV2 | - | TGTGCCGCACGGGCACTAGCGGGGTCCACCATGTCTGGGGCCAACGTCCTGACTTTC | CAARALAGSTMSGANVLTF
- | TRBJ2-1 | TRBV15 | - | TGTGCCACCAAACCGGACTATTACAATGAGCAGTTCTTC | CATKPDYYNEQFF
- | TRBJ2-5 | TRBV5-8 | - | TGTGCCAGCAGCTTCTTCGGTTTCGAGACCCAGTACTTC | CASSFFGFETQYF
- | TRBJ2-1 | TRBV7-6 | - | TGTGCCAGCAGCTTAGCGCTGGGCGAGAGCTCCTACAATGAGCAGTTCTTC | CASSLALGESSYNEQFF
- | TRBJ1-2 | TRBV15 | - | TGTGCCACCAGCAGGGCCCAGGGCCTCGGCTACACCTTC | CATSRAQGLGYTF
TRBD1 | TRBJ2-5 | TRBV9 | - | TGTGCCAGCAGCAGGACAGGGGACGAGACCCAGTACTTC | CASSRTGDETQYF
TRBD2 | TRBJ2-2 | TRBV6-5 | - | TGTGCCAGCAGTTTAGCGGGAGGGATCGCCGGGGAGCTGTTTTTT | CASSLAGGIAGELFF
TRBD2 | TRBJ2-7 | TRBV27 | - | TGTGCCAGCAGTTTATGGCTAGCGGGAGGTTTGGAGCAGTACTTC | CASSLWLAGGLEQYF
TRBD1 | TRBJ2-7 | TRBV6-1 | - | TGTGCCAGCAGTCGACAGGGCCACGAGCAGTACTTC | CASSRQGHEQYF
- | TRBJ1-1 | TRBV18 | once | TGTGCCAGCTCACCACCCTCCCAAAGGAACACTGAAGCTTTCTTT | CASSPPSQRNTEAFF
- | TRBJ1-5 | TRBV9 | once | TGTGCCAGCAGCGTAGGCTCGGGGGCCCAGCCCCAGCATTTT | CASSVGSGAQPQHF
- | TRBJ2-2 | TRBV6-1 | - | TGTGCCAGCAGTGTTTTACCGAACACCGGGGAGCTGTTTTTT | CASSVLPNTGELFF
- | TRBJ2-7 | TRBV6-5 | once | TGTGCCAGCAGTTACTCCCAGGGGTACGAGCAGTACTTC | CASSYSQGYEQYF
TRBD2 | TRBJ2-5 | TRBV27 | - | TGTGCCAGCAGTTTCGGGGGAGGGCAAGAGACCCAGTACTTC | CASSFGGGQETQYF
TRBD1 | TRBJ1-1 | TRBV30 | few | TGTGCCTGGGACAGGGGGCGAAGTGAAGCTTTCTTT | CAWDRGRSEAFF
- | TRBJ2-2 | TRBV5-6 | few | TGTGCCAGCAGCTGGGGGCGTGGCGGGGAGCTGTTTTTT | CASSWGRGGELFF
- | TRBJ2-2 | TRBV2 | - | TGTGCCAGCAGTGCGGGTCTGACGGTGACAAACACCGGGGAGCTGTTTTTT | CASSAGLTVTNTGELFF
- | TRBJ2-7 | TRBV27 | - | TGTGCCAGCAGTGCCCATGCATCCTACGAGCAGTACTTC | CASSAHASYEQYF
- | TRBJ2-7 | TRBV7-9 | - | TGTGCCAGCAGCTTAGCTGCCGGGACATTCTACGAGCAGTACTTC | CASSLAAGTFYEQYF
- | TRBJ2-3 | TRBV28 | - | TGTGCCAGCAGTTTACCCTGGGTTGTTACGCAGTATTTT | CASSLPWVVTQYF
TRBD2 | TRBJ2-1 | TRBV7-8 | medium-sized | TGTGCCAGCAGCGAGGGACTAGCGGGAGCCCTCTGGGATGAGCAGTTCTTC | CASSEGLAGALWDEQFF
- | TRBJ2-7 | TRBV13 | few | TGTGCCAGCAGCCCCCCCCGGGACGTATCCTACGAGCAGTACTTC | CASSPPRDVSYEQYF
- | TRBJ2-7 | TRBV6-6 | - | TGTGCCAGCAGTTACTCAAGGCTAGTCGGAGCCTACGAGCAGTACTTC | CASSYSRLVGAYEQYF
- | TRBJ1-1 | TRBV4-1 | - | TGCGCCAGCAGCCGGGGGGAGGGCTCGAACACTGAAGCTTTCTTT | CASSRGEGSNTEAFF
- | TRBJ2-5 | TRBV6-8 | - | TGTGCCACCGCGGAAATAGAGACCCAGTACTTC | CATAEIETQYF
TRBD1 | TRBJ2-7 | TRBV4-1 | - | TGCGCCAGCAGCCTTCGGACAGGACCCTACGAGCAGTACTTC | CASSLRTGPYEQYF
- | TRBJ2-2 | TRBV30 | - | TGTGCCTGGAGTGTACTGGTGAACACCGGGGAGCTGTTTTTT | CAWSVLVNTGELFF
- | TRBJ1-5 | TRBV30 | - | TGTGCCTGGAGTCCCGGCAGGGCAAGCAATCAGCCCCAGCATTTT | CAWSPGRASNQPQHF
TRBD2 | TRBJ2-2 | TRBV30 | - | TGTGCCTGGAATTGGGGGAGGGCCGGCACCGGGGAGCTGTTTTTT | CAWNWGRAGTGELFF
- | TRBJ1-5 | TRBV28 | once | TGTGCCAGCAGTTTATCAAATCGGCGGGGTACCAATCAGCCCCAGCATTTT | CASSLSNRRGTNQPQHF